This T cell receptor (beta chain) stems from a study of beta chain features in type 1 diabetes. Background on the study: Patients and healthy donors were similar in age, gender and cell yields. Broader study findings: Among all four CD4+ subsets, Type 1 diabetes patients had TCRB CDR3s that were moderately but significantly shorter.

Donors underwent one heparinised blood draw, around 100 mL on average. Of note for this clone: Its antigen is not known.

The authors reverse transcribed all of the isolated RNA, so sequencing captured expressed TCRB transcripts. Assay: immunoSEQ multiplex PCR; the TCRdb copy retains only in-frame clones and omits some. The table includes about 340,000 clones, 8% detected once. Germline assignment: CDR1 SGHTA and CDR2 FQGNSA. With V trimmed by 4 bases and J by 5 bases, 7 bases remained unmatched. The CDR3 runs to 14 residues. The material sequenced was central memory CD4+ T cells from blood. This chain links TRBV7-2 with TRBJ1-1, with 7 nucleotides matching TRBD1. The receptor's source is a woman younger than 35 in good health. In DNA form, the CDR3 reads TGTGCCAGCAGCTCCAGATCAGGGGGGACTGAAGCTTTCTTT. Residues: CASSSRSGGTEAFF. The whole variable domain, remainder taken from reference TRBV7-2 and TRBJ1-1, is GAGVSQSPSNKVTEKGKDVELRCDPISGHTALYWYRQSLGQGLEFLIYFQGNSAPDKSGLPSDRFSAERTGGSVSTLTIQRTQQEDSAVYLCASSSRSGGTEAFFGQGTRLTVV.